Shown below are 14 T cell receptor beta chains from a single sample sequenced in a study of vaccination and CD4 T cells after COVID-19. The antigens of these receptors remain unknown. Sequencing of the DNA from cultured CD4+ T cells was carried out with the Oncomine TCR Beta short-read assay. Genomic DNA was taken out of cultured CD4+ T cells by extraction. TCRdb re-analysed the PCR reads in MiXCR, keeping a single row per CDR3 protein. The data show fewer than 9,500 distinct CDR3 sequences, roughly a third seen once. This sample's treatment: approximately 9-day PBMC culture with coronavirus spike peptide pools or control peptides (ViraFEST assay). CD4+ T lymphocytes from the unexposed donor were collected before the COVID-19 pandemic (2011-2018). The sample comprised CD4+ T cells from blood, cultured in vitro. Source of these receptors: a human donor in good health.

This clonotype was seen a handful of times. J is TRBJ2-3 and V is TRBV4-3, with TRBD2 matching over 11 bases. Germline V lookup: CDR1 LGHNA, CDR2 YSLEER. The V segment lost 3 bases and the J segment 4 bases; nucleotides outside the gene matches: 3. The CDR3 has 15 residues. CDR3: CASSQTSGEADTQYF. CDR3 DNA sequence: TGCGCCAGCAGCCAGACTAGCGGGGAGGCAGATACGCAGTATTTT.

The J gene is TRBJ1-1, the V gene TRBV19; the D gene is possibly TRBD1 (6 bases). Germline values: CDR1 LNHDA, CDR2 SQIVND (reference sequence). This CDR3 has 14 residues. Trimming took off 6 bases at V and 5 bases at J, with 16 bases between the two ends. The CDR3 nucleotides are TGTGCCAGTAGCCGGGGTAGGGGGAGGACTGAAGCTTTCTTT. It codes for CASSRGRGRTEAFF.

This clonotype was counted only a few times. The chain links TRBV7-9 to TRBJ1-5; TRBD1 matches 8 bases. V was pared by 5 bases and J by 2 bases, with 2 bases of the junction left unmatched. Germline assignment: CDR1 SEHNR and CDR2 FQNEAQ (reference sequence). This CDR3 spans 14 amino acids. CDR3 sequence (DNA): TGTGCCAGCAGCCAGGACAGGGGCAATCAGCCCCAGCATTTT. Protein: CASSQDRGNQPQHF. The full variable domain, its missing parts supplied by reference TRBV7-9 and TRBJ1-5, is DTGVSQNPRHKITKRGQNVTFRCDPISEHNRLYWYRQTLGQGPEFLTYFQNEAQLEKSRLLSDRFSAERPKGSFSTLEIQRTEQGDSAMYLCASSQDRGNQPQHFGDGTRLSIL.

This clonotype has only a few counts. The CDR3 nucleotides read TGTGCCAGCAGCTTAGATCCCGCCGCGGAGCAGTACTTC. Protein product: CASSLDPAAEQYF. This chain uses TRBV7-2 with TRBJ2-7; D gene uncertain. CDR3 length: 13 amino acids. Germline lookup yields CDR1 SGHTA and CDR2 FQGNSA. Trimming took off 1 base at V and 7 bases at J, with 11 bases between the two ends.

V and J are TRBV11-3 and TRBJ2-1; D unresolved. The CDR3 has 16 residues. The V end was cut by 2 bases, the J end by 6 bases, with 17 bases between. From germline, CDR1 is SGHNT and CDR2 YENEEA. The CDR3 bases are TGTGCCAGCAGCTTATTCGGGCCGCAGACGGGCAATGAGCAGTTCTTC. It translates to CASSLFGPQTGNEQFF. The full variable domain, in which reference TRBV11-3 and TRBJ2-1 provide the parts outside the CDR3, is EAGVVQSPRYKIIEKKQPVAFWCNPISGHNTLYWYLQNLGQGPELLIRYENEEAVDDSQLPKDRFSAERLKGVDSTLKIQPAELGDSAVYLCASSLFGPQTGNEQFFGPGTRLTVL.

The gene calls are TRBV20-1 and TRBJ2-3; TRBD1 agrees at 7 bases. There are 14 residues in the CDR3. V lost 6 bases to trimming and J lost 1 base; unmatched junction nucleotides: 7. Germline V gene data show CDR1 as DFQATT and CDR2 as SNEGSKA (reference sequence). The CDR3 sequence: CSALLDRRTDTQYF. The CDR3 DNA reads TGCAGTGCCCTCCTGGACAGGCGCACAGATACGCAGTATTTT.

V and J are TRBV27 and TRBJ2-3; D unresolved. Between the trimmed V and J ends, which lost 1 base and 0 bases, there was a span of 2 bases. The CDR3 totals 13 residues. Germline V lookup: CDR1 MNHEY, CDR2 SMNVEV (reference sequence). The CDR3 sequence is CASSLWSTDTQYF. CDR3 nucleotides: TGTGCCAGCAGTTTATGGAGCACAGATACGCAGTATTTT.

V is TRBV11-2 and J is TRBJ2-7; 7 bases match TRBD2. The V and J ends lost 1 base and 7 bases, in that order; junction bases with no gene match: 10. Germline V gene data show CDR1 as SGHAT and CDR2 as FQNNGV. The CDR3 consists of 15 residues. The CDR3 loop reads CASSLVGAGLLEQYF. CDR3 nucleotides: TGTGCCAGCAGCTTAGTCGGAGCGGGGCTCCTAGAGCAGTACTTC.

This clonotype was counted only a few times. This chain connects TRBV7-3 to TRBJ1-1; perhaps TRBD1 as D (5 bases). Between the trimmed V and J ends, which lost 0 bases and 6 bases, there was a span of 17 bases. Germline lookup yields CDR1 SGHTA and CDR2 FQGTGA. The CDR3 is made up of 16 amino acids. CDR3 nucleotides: TGTGCCAGCAGCTTAACGTTACGGGGACCTGGGGCTGAAGCTTTCTTT. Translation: CASSLTLRGPGAEAFF.

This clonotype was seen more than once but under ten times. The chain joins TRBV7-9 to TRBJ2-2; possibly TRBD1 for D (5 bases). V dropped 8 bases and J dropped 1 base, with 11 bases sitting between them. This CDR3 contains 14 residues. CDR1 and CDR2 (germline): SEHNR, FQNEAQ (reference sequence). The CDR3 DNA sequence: TGTGCCAGCCTTAACCAGGGGAACACCGGGGAGCTGTTTTTT. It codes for CASLNQGNTGELFF.

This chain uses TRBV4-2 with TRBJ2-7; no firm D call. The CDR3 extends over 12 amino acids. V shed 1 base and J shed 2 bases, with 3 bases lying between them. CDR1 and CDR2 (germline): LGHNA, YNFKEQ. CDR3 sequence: CASSQGAYEQYF. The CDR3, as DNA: TGTGCCAGCAGCCAAGGGGCCTACGAGCAGTACTTC.

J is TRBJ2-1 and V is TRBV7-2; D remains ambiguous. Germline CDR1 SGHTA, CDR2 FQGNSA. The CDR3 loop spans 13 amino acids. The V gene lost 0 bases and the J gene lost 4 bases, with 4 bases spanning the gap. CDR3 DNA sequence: TGTGCCAGCAGCTTAGCCTTTTACAATGAGCAGTTCTTC. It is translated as CASSLAFYNEQFF.

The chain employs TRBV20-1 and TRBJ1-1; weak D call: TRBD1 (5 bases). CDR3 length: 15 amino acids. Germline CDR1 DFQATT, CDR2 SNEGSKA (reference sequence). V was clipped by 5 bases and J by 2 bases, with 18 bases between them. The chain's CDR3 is CSAFVRGTANTEAFF. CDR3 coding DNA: TGCAGTGCTTTTGTTCGGGGGACGGCTAACACTGAAGCTTTCTTT.

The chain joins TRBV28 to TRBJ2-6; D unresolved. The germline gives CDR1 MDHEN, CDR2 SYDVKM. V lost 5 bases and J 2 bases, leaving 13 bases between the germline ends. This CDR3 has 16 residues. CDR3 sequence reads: CASSQVTPPGANVLTF. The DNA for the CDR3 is TGTGCCAGCAGTCAAGTGACGCCCCCTGGGGCCAACGTCCTGACTTTC.